Listed here are 8 T cell receptor beta chains from one sample, sequenced in a study of beta chain features in type 1 diabetes. The whole isolated RNA underwent reverse transcription, so sequencing captured expressed TCRB transcripts. Only in-frame clones appear in the TCRdb table, and some are missing; sequencing was by immunoSEQ multiplex PCR. This table holds about 110,000 clones, 40% found once. Sequencing was done on a sample of stem cell memory CD4+ T cells from blood. Receptors were obtained from a woman between 18 and 30 years old in good health.

The chain carries TRBV13 and TRBJ2-3, with 8 nucleotides matching TRBD1. V was pared by 3 bases and J by 4 bases, with 0 bases of the junction left unmatched. The CDR3 totals 13 residues. In germline, CDR1 is PRHDT, CDR2 FYEKMQ (reference sequence). CDR3 residues: CASSLTGADTQYF. CDR3 coding DNA: TGTGCCAGCAGCTTGACAGGGGCAGATACGCAGTATTTT.

The CDR3 loop is CASSLGLAGGYEQFF. The CDR3 region has the DNA TGCGCCAGCAGCCTGGGACTAGCGGGAGGCTATGAGCAGTTCTTC. The chain is built from TRBV5-1 and TRBJ2-1, with 15 bases identical to TRBD2. V shed 4 bases, J shed 8 bases, and the junction held 4 bases outside the gene matches. Germline-derived CDR1 and CDR2 are SGHRS and YFSETQ. This CDR3 region has 15 residues.

This chain joins TRBV7-9 and TRBJ2-1; 14 nucleotides agree with TRBD2. This CDR3 comprises 16 residues. Looked up from germline, CDR1 is SEHNR and CDR2 is FQNEAQ (reference sequence). V gave up 5 bases and J gave up 7 bases; unmatched junction bases: 7. The CDR3 spells CASSGGGLAGANEQFF. The CDR3 region has the DNA TGTGCCAGCAGCGGGGGGGGACTAGCGGGAGCAAATGAGCAGTTCTTC.

In this sample, this clone turned up a few times. The chain links TRBV6-5 to TRBJ1-2; D unresolved. The CDR3 contains 14 residues. The ends were cut back, 5 bases at V and 1 base at J, with 11 bases in the middle. The V gene's germline CDR1 is MNHEY and CDR2 SVGAGI. As DNA, the CDR3 is TGTGCCAGCAGTACCCGCCGGGGTAACTATGGCTACACCTTC. This encodes CASSTRRGNYGYTF.

This chain joins TRBV19 and TRBJ2-5, with no clear D. V lost 1 base, J lost 4 bases, and 7 bases lay in between. CDR1 LNHDA and CDR2 SQIVND come from the germline V gene (reference sequence). CDR3 length equals 13 residues. CDR3: CASSIGSRETQYF. For the CDR3, the DNA is TGTGCCAGTAGTATAGGGAGCAGAGAGACCCAGTACTTC.

The V call is TRBV6-6, the J call TRBJ2-1; 12 nucleotides align to TRBD2. CDR3 length: 15 amino acids. V shed 6 bases and J 7 bases; nucleotides not matched to a gene: 7. Per germline, CDR1 MNHNY and CDR2 SVGAGI (reference sequence). The CDR3 loop is CASRRLAGERNEQFF. The CDR3 DNA follows: TGTGCCAGCAGAAGACTAGCGGGAGAGCGTAATGAGCAGTTCTTC.

A few counts support this clone. This chain connects TRBV5-1 to TRBJ1-1, with 9 bases matching TRBD1. The CDR3 has 13 amino acids. Germline assignment: CDR1 SGHRS and CDR2 YFSETQ. With V trimmed by 4 bases and J by 5 bases, 3 bases remained unmatched. Here the CDR3 reads CASSRDRGTEAFF. For the CDR3, the DNA is TGCGCCAGCAGCCGCGACAGGGGGACTGAAGCTTTCTTT.

V gene TRBV28 combines with J gene TRBJ2-5; TRBD2 is a possible D gene (5 bases). The CDR3 extends over 14 amino acids. V was cut by 1 base and J by 5 bases, with 11 bases left in between. The germline CDR1 and CDR2 sequences are MDHEN and SYDVKM. CDR3 sequence: CASSLSGVGETQYF. CDR3 in DNA: TGTGCCAGCAGTTTATCCGGGGTTGGGGAGACCCAGTACTTC.